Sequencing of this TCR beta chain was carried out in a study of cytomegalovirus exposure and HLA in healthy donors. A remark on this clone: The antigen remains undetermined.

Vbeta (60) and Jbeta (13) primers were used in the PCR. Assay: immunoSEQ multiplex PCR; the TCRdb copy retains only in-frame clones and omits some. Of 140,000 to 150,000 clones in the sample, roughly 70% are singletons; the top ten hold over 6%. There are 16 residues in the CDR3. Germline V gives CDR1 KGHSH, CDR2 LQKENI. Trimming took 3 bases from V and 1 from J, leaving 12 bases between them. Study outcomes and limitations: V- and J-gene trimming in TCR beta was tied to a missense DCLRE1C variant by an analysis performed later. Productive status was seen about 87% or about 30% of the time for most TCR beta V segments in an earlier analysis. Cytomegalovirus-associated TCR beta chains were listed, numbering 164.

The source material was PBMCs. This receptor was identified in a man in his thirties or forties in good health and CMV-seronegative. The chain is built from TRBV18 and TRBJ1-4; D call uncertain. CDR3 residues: CASSPSLGETNEKLFF. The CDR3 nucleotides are TGTGCCAGCTCACCGTCACTCGGGGAAACTAATGAAAAACTGTTTTTT.